These 32 T cell receptor beta chains share one sample of origin, sequenced in a study of monozygotic twins with inflammatory bowel disease. TCRdb re-called the 5' RACE reads and catalogs CDR3 proteins one per entry, DNA excluded. This table lists just over 300,000 distinct CDR3 sequences. Sequencing was performed on blood. The receptors stem from a human donor with ulcerative colitis or Crohn's disease, or a healthy co-twin of an affected twin (not recorded which).

The V call is TRBV6-5, the J call TRBJ2-7; TCRdb designates TRBD1, a call that cannot be tested without DNA. Germline V gives CDR1 MNHEY, CDR2 SVGAGI. The CDR3 runs to 13 residues. The CDR3 here is CASSYQPGLEQYF.

The chain carries TRBV18 and TRBJ1-2. The CDR3 loop spans 13 amino acids. In germline, CDR1 is KGHSH, CDR2 LQKENI. CDR3 sequence reads: CASSLTEDYGYTF.

The CDR3 sequence: CASSQAGTGELFF. The gene calls are TRBV14 and TRBJ2-2; TCRdb's D gene call, TRBD1, goes unchecked for lack of DNA. Per germline, CDR1 SGHDN and CDR2 FVKESK. The CDR3 is made up of 13 amino acids. The full variable domain, in which reference TRBV14 and TRBJ2-2 provide the parts outside the CDR3, is EAGVTQFPSHSVIEKGQTVTLRCDPISGHDNLYWYRRVMGKEIKFLLHFVKESKQDESGMPNNRFLAERTGGTYSTLKVQPAELEDSGVYFCASSQAGTGELFFGEGSRLTVL.

The chain recombines TRBV12-3 or TRBV12-4 with TRBJ2-1; TCRdb proposes TRBD2, but this gene call is untestable without DNA. The CDR3 is 13 residues long. The CDR3 loop is CASSSRLAGRQFF.

The chain links TRBV12-3 or TRBV12-4 to TRBJ1-4. The CDR3 sequence is 15 residues long. The CDR3: CASSFGSITNEKLFF.

This chain links TRBV27 with TRBJ2-7; the D call from TCRdb, TRBD1, cannot be confirmed without DNA. The CDR3 consists of 15 residues. Germline CDR1 MNHEY, CDR2 SMNVEV (reference sequence). CDR3 sequence reads: CASRLRDRATYEQYF.

This rearrangement joins TRBV6-2 or TRBV6-3 to TRBJ2-7. The CDR3 runs 11 residues. Germline CDR1 MNHEY, CDR2 SVGEGT. CDR3 loop: CASSRVTEQYF.

The CDR3 spells CASSLGTVYGYTF. The rearrangement joins TRBV28 to TRBJ1-2; the D gene TCRdb calls, TRBD1, cannot be checked with no DNA. The CDR3 runs to 13 residues. Germline V gene lookup returns CDR1 MDHEN and CDR2 SYDVKM.

CDR3 sequence reads: CASSPPGGQGRADTQYF. The chain uses TRBV7-9 and TRBJ2-3; as DNA is missing, the TRBD1 call by TCRdb cannot be tested. There are 17 residues in the CDR3. Germline CDR1 reads SEHNR; CDR2 reads FQNEAQ (reference sequence).

The gene calls are TRBV3-1 and TRBJ2-1; the TCRdb call, TRBD2, lacks DNA for checking. The CDR3 covers 15 residues. Per the germline V gene, CDR1 is LGHDT and CDR2 is YNNKEL (reference sequence). The CDR3 sequence is CASLTTSGGSDEQFF.

The chain has TRBV12-3 or TRBV12-4 and TRBJ1-1; TCRdb selects TRBD1, and the lack of DNA leaves this call unchecked. CDR3 length: 13 amino acids. CDR3 loop: CASSPRPGRPAFF.

V usage is TRBV30 and J usage is TRBJ2-7; as DNA is missing, the TRBD2 call by TCRdb cannot be tested. Per germline, CDR1 GTSNPN and CDR2 SVGIG (reference sequence). The CDR3 spans 14 residues. This chain's CDR3 is CAWRPGLALHEQYF. The entire variable domain, with the rest obtained from reference TRBV30 and TRBJ2-7, is as follows: SQTIHQWPATLVQPVGSPLSLECTVEGTSNPNLYWYRQAAGRGLQLLFYSVGIGQISSEVPQNLSASRPQDRQFILSSKKLLLSDSGFYLCAWRPGLALHEQYFGPGTRLTVT.

The chain recombines TRBV28 with TRBJ1-1. Germline values: CDR1 MDHEN, CDR2 SYDVKM. The CDR3 contains 14 residues. CDR3 region: CASSFGGLNTEAFF.

This chain links TRBV5-4 with TRBJ1-4; with no DNA, the TCRdb D assignment of TRBD1 cannot be verified. The CDR3 contains 15 residues. Germline lookup yields CDR1 SGHNT and CDR2 YYREEE (reference sequence). The CDR3 reads CASSLEGGQNEKLFF.

This chain connects TRBV18 to TRBJ2-3. This CDR3 has 14 residues. The germline CDR1 and CDR2 sequences are KGHSH and LQKENI. CDR3 residues: CASSPPWGMDTQYF.

J is TRBJ2-1 and V is TRBV6-5. The CDR3 contains 15 residues. Germline V gene lookup returns CDR1 MNHEY and CDR2 SVGAGI. CDR3 residues: CASSYRVGAYNEQFF.

This sequence joins TRBV5-1 and TRBJ1-1; TCRdb designates TRBD1, a call that cannot be tested without DNA. Germline-derived CDR1 and CDR2 are SGHRS and YFSETQ. The CDR3 is made up of 15 amino acids. This CDR3 is CASSLVAGASTEAFF.

This chain links TRBV30 with TRBJ1-5. Germline V lookup: CDR1 GTSNPN, CDR2 SVGIG (reference sequence). This CDR3 is 13 amino acids long. The CDR3 protein is CAWNGGLNQPQHF.

This chain uses TRBV20-1 with TRBJ2-3. CDR3 length: 14 residues. Germline V lookup: CDR1 DFQATT, CDR2 SNEGSKA (reference sequence). CDR3 protein: CSARDPYSTDTQYF.

The genes are TRBV28 and TRBJ1-5. The germline CDR1 and CDR2 sequences are MDHEN and SYDVKM. The CDR3 sequence is 13 residues long. The CDR3 is CASSGFFGQPQHF. The full variable domain, with the rest looked up from reference TRBV28 and TRBJ1-5, is DVKVTQSSRYLVKRTGEKVFLECVQDMDHENMFWYRQDPGLGLRLIYFSYDVKMKEKGDIPEGYSVSREKKERFSLILESASTNQTSMYLCASSGFFGQPQHFGDGTRLSIL.

The V and J genes are TRBV7-8 and TRBJ2-1; TCRdb lists TRBD1, though no DNA is available to test this call. The CDR3 loop spans 14 amino acids. Germline V gene data show CDR1 as SGHVS and CDR2 as FQNEAQ. The CDR3 spells CASSLERPGGEQFF.

The chain combines TRBV7-9 with TRBJ2-7. Germline CDR1 SEHNR, CDR2 FQNEAQ (reference sequence). The CDR3 runs 11 residues. The CDR3 reads CASSQDYEQYF.

The chain couples TRBV5-1 to TRBJ2-7; the TCRdb call, TRBD1, lacks DNA for checking. The CDR3 sequence is 14 residues long. Germline CDR1 and CDR2: SGHRS and YFSETQ. CDR3 loop: CASSVTGQTYEQYF.

V usage is TRBV30 and J usage is TRBJ2-3; TCRdb proposes TRBD1, but this gene call is untestable without DNA. This CDR3 comprises 15 residues. Germline V gene lookup returns CDR1 GTSNPN and CDR2 SVGIG (reference sequence). CDR3 in amino acids: CAWSVTGALTDTQYF.

The chain carries TRBV12-3 or TRBV12-4 and TRBJ1-5; lacking DNA, the TRBD1 call made by TCRdb goes unchecked. This CDR3 region has 15 residues. CDR3 protein: CASSSNRWGYQPQHF.

The chain employs TRBV5-6 and TRBJ2-1. The CDR3 consists of 17 residues. Germline CDR1 reads SGHDT; CDR2 reads YYEEEE. The CDR3 here is CASSWGRGSSSYNEQFF. The full variable domain, its missing parts supplied by reference TRBV5-6 and TRBJ2-1, is DAGVTQSPTHLIKTRGQQVTLRCSPKSGHDTVSWYQQALGQGPQFIFQYYEEEERQRGNFPDRFSGHQFPNYSSELNVNALLLGDSALYLCASSWGRGSSSYNEQFFGPGTRLTVL.

The J gene is TRBJ2-1, the V gene TRBV24-1; TCRdb gives TRBD1 as the D gene, but with no DNA this cannot be confirmed. Germline CDR1 reads KGHDR; CDR2 reads SFDVKD. The CDR3 runs 14 residues. The CDR3 reads CATSDRGTYNEQFF.

This chain uses TRBV30 with TRBJ2-7. The CDR3 contains 13 residues. Germline V gene lookup returns CDR1 GTSNPN and CDR2 SVGIG (reference sequence). The CDR3 sequence is CAWSLTSSYEQYF.

This chain links TRBV12-3 or TRBV12-4 with TRBJ2-7; with no DNA, the TCRdb D assignment of TRBD1 cannot be verified. The CDR3 consists of 13 residues. CDR3 sequence reads: CASDRQGAGEQYF.

V and J are TRBV6-1 and TRBJ2-1; TCRdb selects TRBD2, and the lack of DNA leaves this call unchecked. Germline V gene lookup returns CDR1 MNHNS and CDR2 SASEGT. This CDR3 comprises 14 residues. CDR3 in amino acids: CASSPRLQYNEQFF.

This chain links TRBV7-8 with TRBJ2-3; the TCRdb D gene call, TRBD2, has no DNA to confirm it. The CDR3 contains 17 residues. Germline CDR1 is SGHVS and CDR2 is FQNEAQ. The CDR3: CASRAGTSGRSTDTQYF.

The CDR3 loop is CSATVAINQPQHF. This rearrangement joins TRBV20-1 to TRBJ1-5. Per germline, CDR1 DFQATT and CDR2 SNEGSKA (reference sequence). The CDR3 has 13 residues.